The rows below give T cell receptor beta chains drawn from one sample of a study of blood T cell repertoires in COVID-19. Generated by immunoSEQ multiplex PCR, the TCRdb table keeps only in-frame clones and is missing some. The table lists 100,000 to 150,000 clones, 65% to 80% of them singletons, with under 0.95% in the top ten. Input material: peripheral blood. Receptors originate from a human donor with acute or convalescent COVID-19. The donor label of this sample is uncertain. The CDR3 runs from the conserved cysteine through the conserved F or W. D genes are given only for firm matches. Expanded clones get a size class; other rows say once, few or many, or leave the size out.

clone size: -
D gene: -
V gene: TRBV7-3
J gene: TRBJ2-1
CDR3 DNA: TGTGCCAGCAGCTTAACGGACAGTACAATGGAGCAGTTCTTC
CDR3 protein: CASSLTDSTMEQFF

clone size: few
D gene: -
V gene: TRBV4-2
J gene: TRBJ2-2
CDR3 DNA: TGTGCCAGCAGCCAAGAAGTCCTGGGGGGCACCGGGGAGCTGTTTTTT
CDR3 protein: CASSQEVLGGTGELFF

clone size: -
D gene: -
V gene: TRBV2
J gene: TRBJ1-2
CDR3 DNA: TGTGCCAGCAGTGACGCGATTTACGACTATGGCTACACCTTC
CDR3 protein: CASSDAIYDYGYTF

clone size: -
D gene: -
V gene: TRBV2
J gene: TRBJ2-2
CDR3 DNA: TGTGCCAGCAGTGTCCCGCGGGTTGCCACGACGAACACCGGGGAGCTGTTTTTT
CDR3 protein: CASSVPRVATTNTGELFF

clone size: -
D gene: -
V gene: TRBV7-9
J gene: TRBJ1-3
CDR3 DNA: TGTGCCAGCAGCTTCACTGATGCTGGAAACACCATATATTTT
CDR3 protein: CASSFTDAGNTIYF

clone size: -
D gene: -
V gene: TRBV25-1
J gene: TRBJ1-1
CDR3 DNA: TGTGCCAGCAGTAAGGGGTATACTGAAGCTTTCTTT
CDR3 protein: CASSKGYTEAFF

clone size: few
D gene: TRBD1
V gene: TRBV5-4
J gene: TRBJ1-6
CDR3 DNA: TGTGCCAGCAGCTTAAGGGTGGGGACAGGGGGATCACCCCTCCACTTT
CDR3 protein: CASSLRVGTGGSPLHF

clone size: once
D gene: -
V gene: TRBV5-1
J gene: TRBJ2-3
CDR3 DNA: TGCGCCAGCAGCTTGTCCGGAGGGAGAAGCACAGATACGCAGTATTTT
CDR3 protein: CASSLSGGRSTDTQYF

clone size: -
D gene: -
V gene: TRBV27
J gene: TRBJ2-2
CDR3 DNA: TGTGCCAGCAGTCTCGACAGGGCGGGGTCCGGGGAGCTGTTTTTT
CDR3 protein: CASSLDRAGSGELFF

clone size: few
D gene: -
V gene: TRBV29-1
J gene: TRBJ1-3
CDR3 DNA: TGCAGCGCCATGGGCGCAGGGGGAAACACCATATATTTT
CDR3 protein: CSAMGAGGNTIYF

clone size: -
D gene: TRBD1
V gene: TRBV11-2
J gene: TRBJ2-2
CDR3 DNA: TGTGCCAGCAGCGTGACAGGGGTAGAGTACACCGGGGAGCTGTTTTTT
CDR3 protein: CASSVTGVEYTGELFF

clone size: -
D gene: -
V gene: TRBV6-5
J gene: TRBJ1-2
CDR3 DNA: TGTGCCAGCCGCCAGGATAACTATGGCTACACCTTC
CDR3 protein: CASRQDNYGYTF

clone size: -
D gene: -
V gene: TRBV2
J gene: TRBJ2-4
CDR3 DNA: TGTGCCAGCAAAGTGACTATAGCCAAAAACATTCAGTACTTC
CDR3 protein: CASKVTIAKNIQYF

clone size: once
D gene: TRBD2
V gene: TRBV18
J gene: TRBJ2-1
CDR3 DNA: TGTGCCAGCTCACCACTGCTAGCGGGGTCGGATGAGCAGTTCTTC
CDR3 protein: CASSPLLAGSDEQFF

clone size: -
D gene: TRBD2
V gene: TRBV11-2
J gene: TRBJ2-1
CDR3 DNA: TGTGCCAGCAGCTCTTTAGCGGGGGCCTACAATGAGCAGTTCTTC
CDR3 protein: CASSSLAGAYNEQFF

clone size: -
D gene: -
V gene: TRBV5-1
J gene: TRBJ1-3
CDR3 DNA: TGCGCCAGCAGCCTTGCAGCTGGAAACACCATATATTTT
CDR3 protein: CASSLAAGNTIYF

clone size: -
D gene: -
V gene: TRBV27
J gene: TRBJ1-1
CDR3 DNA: TGTGCCAGCAGTTTTTCCGACCCGGGCACTGAAGCTTTCTTT
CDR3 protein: CASSFSDPGTEAFF

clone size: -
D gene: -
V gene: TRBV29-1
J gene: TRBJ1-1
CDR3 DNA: TGCAGCGTTGGAGGACGGACAGCGAACACTGAAGCTTTCTTT
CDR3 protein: CSVGGRTANTEAFF